This entry describes one T cell receptor beta chain. Its specificity is unknown. This sample was included in a study of OX40 agonist ivuxolimab in advanced cancers. The data were produced by immunoSEQ multiplex PCR, yet TCRdb's version contains in-frame clones alone and is incomplete. This sample carries 23,000 or so clones, 65% to 85% of them seen once, and the ten largest clones take roughly 8.6%. Overall study results and limits: In the 0.1 to 3.0 mg/kg range, CD4+ and CD8+ blood T cells had expanded clonally by week 6.

The germline V gene encodes CDR1 MNHNS and CDR2 SASEGT. The CDR3 length is 15 residues. V lost 6 bases, J lost 4 bases, and 11 bases stayed unmatched. Sequenced here: CD4+ or CD8+ T cells sorted from blood, sampled in a trial of the OX40 agonist ivuxolimab. The V gene is TRBV6-1, the J gene TRBJ2-5, with 7 bases identical to TRBD1. The clonotype originates from an adult with an advanced solid tumor such as melanoma, head and neck, liver or kidney cancer. The CDR3 is CASSTGQSRGETQYF. DNA of the CDR3: TGTGCCAGCAGCACGGGACAGTCGAGGGGAGAGACCCAGTACTTC.